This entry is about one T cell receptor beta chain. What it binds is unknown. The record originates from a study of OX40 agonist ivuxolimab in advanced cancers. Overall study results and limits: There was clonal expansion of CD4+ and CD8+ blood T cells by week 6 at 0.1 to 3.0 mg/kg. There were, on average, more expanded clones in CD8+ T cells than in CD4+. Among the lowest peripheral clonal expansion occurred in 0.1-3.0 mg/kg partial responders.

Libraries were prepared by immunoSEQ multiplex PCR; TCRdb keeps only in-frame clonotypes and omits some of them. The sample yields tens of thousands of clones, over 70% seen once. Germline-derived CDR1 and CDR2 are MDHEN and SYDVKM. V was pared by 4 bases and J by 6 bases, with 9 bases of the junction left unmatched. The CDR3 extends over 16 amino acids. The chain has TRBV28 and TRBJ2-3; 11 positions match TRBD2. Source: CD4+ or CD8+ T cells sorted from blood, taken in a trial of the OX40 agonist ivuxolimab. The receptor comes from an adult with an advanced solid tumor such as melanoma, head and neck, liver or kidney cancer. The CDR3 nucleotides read TGTGCCAGCAGTTCGCTCTCCGCTAGCGGGAGGGATACGCAGTATTTT. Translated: CASSSLSASGRDTQYF.